This TCR beta chain was sequenced in a study of cytomegalovirus exposure and HLA in healthy donors. Turning to the study itself: Caucasian-associated ancestry cluster membership applied to approximately 80% of under 450 genotyped donors. Study conclusions and caveats: Rates of TCR association differed by HLA locus in a later analysis, with DRB1 highest and HLA-C lowest. TCR beta V- and J-gene trimming was later associated with a missense DCLRE1C variant.

Germline V gene lookup returns CDR1 MNHEY and CDR2 SMNVEV (reference sequence). This CDR3 is built from 16 residues. V lost 5 bases to trimming and J lost 8 bases; unmatched junction nucleotides: 10. Vbeta (60) and Jbeta (13) primers were used in the PCR. The table came from immunoSEQ multiplex PCR; TCRdb's copy has only in-frame clones and leaves some out. The sample consists of about 97,000 clones, about four fifths of them appearing once. As to this clone: The antigen is not known.

This sequence joins TRBV27 and TRBJ1-4; 11 nucleotides line up with TRBD1. The clonotype comes from a woman aged 40 to 50 in good health and CMV-seronegative. The source material was PBMCs. CDR3 sequence: CASSLNPGTGGEKLFF. The CDR3 DNA reads as TGTGCCAGCAGTCTTAATCCCGGGACAGGGGGGGAAAAACTGTTTTTT.